The source of this TCR beta chain is a study of cytomegalovirus exposure and HLA in healthy donors. Across the whole study: The 666 first-cohort repertoires shared a platform with the roughly 130 validation repertoires, as reported in a later analysis.

Study-wide results and caveats: It was 150 to 200 TCR beta chains that were listed as cytomegalovirus-associated.

Separation from the 666-subject first cohort characterized the roughly 120-subject validation cohort, to which the donors belonged. The table came from immunoSEQ multiplex PCR; TCRdb's copy has only in-frame clones and leaves some out. The data contain roughly 73,000 clones, approximately 93% of them singletons. The germline V gene has CDR1 LNHDA and CDR2 SQIVND (reference sequence). The V end was cut by 11 bases, the J end by 6 bases, with 9 bases between. The CDR3 has 10 residues. As to this clone: No antigen is known for it.

The specimen was PBMCs. V usage is TRBV19 and J usage is TRBJ2-3, with D possibly TRBD2 on 6 matching bases. This TCR was recovered from a man aged 18 to 29 in good health and CMV-seropositive. The CDR3 nucleotides read TGTGCCTCCCGGGGGGATACGCAGTATTTT. Protein: CASRGDTQYF. Based on the CDR3 plus reference TRBV19 and TRBJ2-3, the full variable domain is DGGITQSPKYLFRKEGQNVTLSCEQNLNHDAMYWYRQDPGQGLRLIYYSQIVNDFQKGDIAEGYSVSREKKESFPLTVTSAQKNPTAFYLCASRGDTQYFGPGTRLTVL.